Below are 14 T cell receptor beta chains sequenced from a single sample in a study of cytomegalovirus exposure and HLA in healthy donors. Researchers ran the PCR with 60 Vbeta and 13 Jbeta primers. Profiled with immunoSEQ multiplex PCR; TCRdb holds only in-frame clones, not every one. The data hold 160,000 or so clones, with approximately 86% observed a single time. Sequenced sample: PBMCs. The receptors originated from a young woman in good health and CMV-seronegative.

This rearrangement joins TRBV7-9 to TRBJ2-5; TRBD2 aligns across 10 bases. This CDR3 region has 17 residues. Germline V gene sequence: CDR1 SEHNR, CDR2 FQNEAQ (reference sequence). J lost 4 bases, V lost 0 bases, and 8 bases had no gene match. CDR3 loop: CASSLARASGSAETQYF. DNA of the CDR3: TGTGCCAGCAGCTTAGCGCGGGCTAGCGGGAGCGCAGAGACCCAGTACTTC.

The rearrangement links TRBV11-2 to TRBJ2-7; maybe TRBD1 (6 bases). This CDR3 is 14 amino acids long. The ends were cut back, 9 bases at V and 2 bases at J, with 17 bases in the middle. Germline loops: CDR1 SGHAT, CDR2 FQNNGV. DNA of the CDR3: TGTGCCAGATTACCCCGGGACACCCCCTACGAGCAGTACTTC. This codes for CARLPRDTPYEQYF. Full variable domain (missing parts from reference TRBV11-2 and TRBJ2-7): EAGVAQSPRYKIIEKRQSVAFWCNPISGHATLYWYQQILGQGPKLLIQFQNNGVVDDSQLPKDRFSAERLKGVDSTLKIQPAKLEDSAVYLCARLPRDTPYEQYFGPGTRLTVT.

This sequence joins TRBV19 and TRBJ2-6, with 11 positions matching TRBD1. With 6 bases clipped from V and 2 bases from J, the junction kept 6 bases outside the gene matches. This CDR3 is built from 17 residues. From germline, CDR1 is LNHDA and CDR2 SQIVND (reference sequence). The CDR3 is CASSPGTGGPGANVLTF. The CDR3 DNA is TGTGCCAGTAGCCCCGGGACAGGGGGTCCTGGGGCCAACGTCCTGACTTTC.

The rearrangement joins TRBV2 to TRBJ2-1; 12 nucleotides align to TRBD2. Germline trimming cut 11 bases from V and 4 bases from J; bases unmatched to any gene: 6. The CDR3 totals 14 residues. In germline, CDR1 is SNHLY, CDR2 FYNNEI. DNA for the CDR3: TGTGCCTGCCGACTAGCGGGAGCTTACAATGAGCAGTTCTTC. This codes for CACRLAGAYNEQFF.

The chain uses TRBV5-1 and TRBJ2-1, with D possibly being TRBD2 (6 bases). Germline V gene data show CDR1 as SGHRS and CDR2 as YFSETQ. The CDR3 is 16 amino acids. V dropped 0 bases and J dropped 8 bases, with 18 bases sitting between them. Here the CDR3 reads CASSLGRGGDGDEQFF. CDR3 coding DNA: TGCGCCAGCAGCTTGGGACGTGGCGGGGATGGGGATGAGCAGTTCTTC. Combining the CDR3 with reference TRBV5-1 and TRBJ2-1 gives the whole variable domain KAGVTQTPRYLIKTRGQQVTLSCSPISGHRSVSWYQQTPGQGLQFLFEYFSETQRNKGNFPGRFSGRQFSNSRSEMNVSTLELGDSALYLCASSLGRGGDGDEQFFGPGTRLTVL.

J is TRBJ2-1 and V is TRBV5-1; 10 positions match TRBD2. The CDR3 is made up of 17 amino acids. Germline V gene lookup returns CDR1 SGHRS and CDR2 YFSETQ. Germline trimming cut 2 bases from V and 8 bases from J; bases unmatched to any gene: 13. CDR3 sequence reads: CASSFSPPGTSVYEQFF. DNA for the CDR3: TGCGCCAGCAGCTTTTCCCCACCCGGGACTAGCGTTTATGAGCAGTTCTTC.

The chain joins TRBV6-5 to TRBJ2-7; the D gene is possibly TRBD2 (6 bases). The CDR3 extends over 14 amino acids. CDR1 is MNHEY, CDR2 SVGAGI, per germline. Deletions cut 6 bases from V and 2 bases from J, with 14 bases between. This chain's CDR3 is CASSTGLAAYEQYF. For the CDR3, the DNA is TGTGCCAGCAGCACGGGACTGGCGGCCTACGAGCAGTACTTC.

The chain couples TRBV2 to TRBJ2-7, with a possible D match to TRBD1 (5 bases). This CDR3 contains 13 residues. The germline V and J ends were trimmed by 8 bases and 2 bases, with 13 bases remaining between them. Per the germline V gene, CDR1 is SNHLY and CDR2 is FYNNEI. Here the CDR3 reads CASVGRQTYEQYF. The CDR3 DNA reads TGTGCCAGCGTGGGGCGACAGACCTACGAGCAGTACTTC.

This chain connects TRBV2 to TRBJ2-1; D might be TRBD2 (6 bases). This CDR3 contains 12 residues. The V gene's germline CDR1 is SNHLY and CDR2 FYNNEI. The ends were cut back, 6 bases at V and 8 bases at J, with 11 bases in the middle. The CDR3 protein is CASRGLLDEQFF. CDR3 bases: TGTGCCAGCAGAGGACTACTCGATGAGCAGTTCTTC.

The chain carries TRBV6-1 and TRBJ1-4, with 7 bases fitting TRBD1. From germline, CDR1 is MNHNS and CDR2 SASEGT. With V trimmed by 2 bases and J by 0 bases, 12 bases remained unmatched. CDR3 length: 19 residues. In DNA form, the CDR3 reads TGTGCCAGCAGTGAAATGACAGGGTGGACTTATTCAACTAATGAAAAACTGTTTTTT. It yields the protein CASSEMTGWTYSTNEKLFF.

V is TRBV6-1 and J is TRBJ1-5; D not resolved. This CDR3 is 12 amino acids long. V was shortened by 8 bases and J by 7 bases, with 12 bases between the two germline ends. CDR1 and CDR2 (germline): MNHNS, SASEGT. CDR3 sequence (DNA): TGTGCCAGCGGTCGGGGAGGGCAGCCCCAGCATTTT. It is translated as CASGRGGQPQHF.

The genes are TRBV5-1 and TRBJ2-1; no clear D. CDR1 is SGHRS, CDR2 YFSETQ, per germline. The CDR3 extends over 14 amino acids. V lost 0 bases and J lost 10, with 14 bases in between. This CDR3 is CASSLGLRQQEQFF. The CDR3 region has the DNA TGCGCCAGCAGCTTGGGCCTCAGGCAGCAGGAGCAGTTCTTC.

CDR3 sequence: CATSRSPGETSPLHF. The CDR3, as DNA: TGTGCCACCAGCAGATCCCCAGGGGAGACCTCACCCCTCCACTTT. The genes are TRBV15 and TRBJ1-6; D is possibly TRBD1 (6 bases). Germline loops: CDR1 LNHNV, CDR2 YYDKDF (reference sequence). Trimming pared 2 bases from V and 10 bases from J, leaving 15 bases between. The CDR3 length is 15 residues. Based on the CDR3 plus reference TRBV15 and TRBJ1-6, the full variable domain is DAMVIQNPRYQVTQFGKPVTLSCSQTLNHNVMYWYQQKSSQAPKLLFHYYDKDFNNEADTPDNFQSRRPNTSFCFLDIRSPGLGDTAMYLCATSRSPGETSPLHFGNGTRLTVT.

The rearrangement uses TRBV27 and TRBJ1-2; possibly TRBD1 for D (6 bases). Trimming cost V 0 bases and J 4 bases, with 9 bases left between them. This CDR3 spans 14 amino acids. In germline, CDR1 is MNHEY, CDR2 SMNVEV (reference sequence). The CDR3 DNA sequence: TGTGCCAGCAGTTTATCCCGGGGGGCCTATGGCTACACCTTC. It encodes CASSLSRGAYGYTF.